This TCR beta chain was recovered during a study of T cells in narcolepsy (dated by TCRdb to 2016 to 2019). Regarding the complete study: The study enrolled patients with narcolepsy type 1 or type 2 (NT1, NT2) together with healthy control donors. The study sought autoreactive T cells targeting hypocretin neuron self-antigens (hypocretin, TRIB2) in narcolepsy patients, using TCR Vbeta sequencing to track clonotypes in blood and CSF. Study-wide findings and limitations: No sequences matching autoreactive T cell clones were contained in some blood memory CD4+ repertoires from patients and controls. Plots comparing CSF and blood CD4+ T cell clonotypes from the same patient highlighted HCRT-specific and TRIB2-specific autoreactive clonotypes. According to the report, autoreactive clonotypes were detected serially in the blood of the same patients and of different patients, but not in healthy controls. Numbers of sequenced blood memory CD4+ clonotypes were comparable, with averages of some 39,000 in patients and 33,354 in controls.

The library was built by means of the immunoSEQ multiplex PCR assay. Not all clones reach the TCRdb copy of this immuneACCESS table, which keeps in-frame sequences only. Checked studies attribute under half of the gap to unresolved V genes and leave the rest unexplained. This sample lists over 9,000 clones; about 93% were detected once. The ten largest clones capture 0.85% to 1.3% of the sample. For TCR Vbeta sequencing, memory CD4+ T cells were sorted ex vivo from the peripheral blood of both healthy controls and narcolepsy patients. On this clone itself: Its specific antigen is unknown. Qualities for individual bases were not recorded, and no much larger clone is one base off.

The specimen sequenced was CD45RA- memory CD4+ T cells from PBMCs. This specimen's cell subset or site label, per the study, means: memory T cells sorted ex vivo from peripheral blood. The clonotype was recovered from a human donor with narcolepsy.

The CDR3: CASSLDVSGANVLTF. The DNA sequence is TGCGCCAGCAGCTTGGACGTCTCTGGGGCCAACGTCCTGACTTTC. The rearrangement combines TRBV5-1 with TRBJ2-6, with no reliable assignment of the D segment. The germline V gene sets CDR1 to SGHRS and CDR2 to YFSETQ. Trimming at the junction amounts to 0 bases on V and 0 bases on J, and the germline ends lie 4 bases apart. Including the terminal cysteine and phenylalanine, the CDR3 comprises 15 residues. Only CDR3 DNA is held: 45 bases, read in frame from base 1.